The 3 T cell receptor beta chains presented below share a single source sample, sequenced in a study of early T cells in non-severe SARS-CoV-2 infection. A single record per CDR3 protein comes from TCRdb applying MiXCR to the 5' RACE reads. In the table there are 95,000 to 150,000 distinct CDR3 sequences, 15% of which are singletons. Sequencing was carried out using whole blood. These receptor sequences come from an adult who was a healthcare worker with PCR-confirmed SARS-CoV-2 infection or an uninfected control (not recorded which).

The gene calls are TRBV3-1 and TRBJ1-2; possible D gene TRBD1, 5 bases. CDR3 size: 13 residues. V was cut by 2 bases and J by 7 bases, with 11 bases left in between. Per germline, CDR1 LGHDT and CDR2 YNNKEL (reference sequence). CDR3 in DNA: TGTGCCAGCAGCCAAACCTCAGGGCTTGGCTACACCTTC. It specifies CASSQTSGLGYTF. Combining the CDR3 with reference TRBV3-1 and TRBJ1-2 gives the whole variable domain DTAVSQTPKYLVTQMGNDKSIKCEQNLGHDTMYWYKQDSKKFLKIMFSYNNKELIINETVPNRFSPKSPDKAHLNLHINSLELGDSAVYFCASSQTSGLGYTFGSGTRLTVV.

This clonotype was observed a handful of times. This chain links TRBV5-1 with TRBJ2-1; TRBD2 matches 7 bases. This CDR3 is built from 16 residues. Trimming took 3 bases from V and 0 from J; bases not matched to a gene: 6. Germline V gene data show CDR1 as SGHRS and CDR2 as YFSETQ. CDR3 in amino acids: CASSSTGGSSYNEQFF. CDR3 bases: TGCGCCAGCAGCTCGACCGGGGGGAGCTCCTACAATGAGCAGTTCTTC.

This clonotype has more than one count but fewer than ten. The chain uses TRBV12-3 or TRBV12-4 and TRBJ1-1, with D uncertain. The ends were cut back, 6 bases at V and 1 base at J, with 9 bases in the middle. This CDR3 has 13 residues. CDR3 residues: CASSITPNTEAFF. The CDR3 region has the DNA TGTGCCAGCAGCATAACCCCGAACACTGAAGCTTTCTTT.